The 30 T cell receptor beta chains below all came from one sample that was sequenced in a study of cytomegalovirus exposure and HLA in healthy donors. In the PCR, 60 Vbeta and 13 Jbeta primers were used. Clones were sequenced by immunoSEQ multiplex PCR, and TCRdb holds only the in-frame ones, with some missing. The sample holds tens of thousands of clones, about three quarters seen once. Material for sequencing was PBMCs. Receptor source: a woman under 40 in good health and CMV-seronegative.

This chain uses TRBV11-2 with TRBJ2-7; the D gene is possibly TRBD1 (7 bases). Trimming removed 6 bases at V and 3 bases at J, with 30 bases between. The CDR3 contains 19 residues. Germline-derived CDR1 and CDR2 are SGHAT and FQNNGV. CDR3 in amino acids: CASSSVGGDSGQINYEQYF. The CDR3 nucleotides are TGTGCCAGCAGTTCCGTGGGGGGAGATTCGGGACAGATTAACTACGAGCAGTACTTC.

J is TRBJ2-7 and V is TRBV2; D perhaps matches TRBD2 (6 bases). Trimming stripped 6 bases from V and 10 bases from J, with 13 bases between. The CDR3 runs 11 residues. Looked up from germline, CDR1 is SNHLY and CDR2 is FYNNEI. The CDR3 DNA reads TGTGCCAGCAGGGCTTTGCGGGATCAGTACTTC. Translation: CASRALRDQYF.

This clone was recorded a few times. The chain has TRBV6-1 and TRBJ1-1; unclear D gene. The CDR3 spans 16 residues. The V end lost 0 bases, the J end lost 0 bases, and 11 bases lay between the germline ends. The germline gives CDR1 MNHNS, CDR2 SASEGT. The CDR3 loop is CASSEASAGMNTEAFF. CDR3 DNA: TGTGCCAGCAGTGAAGCCAGCGCGGGGATGAACACTGAAGCTTTCTTT.

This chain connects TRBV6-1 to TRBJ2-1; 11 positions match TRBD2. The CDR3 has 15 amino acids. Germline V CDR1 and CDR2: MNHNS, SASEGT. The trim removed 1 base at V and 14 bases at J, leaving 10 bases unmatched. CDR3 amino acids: CASSEVAGLAVGEFF. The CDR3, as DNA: TGTGCCAGCAGTGAAGTAGCGGGACTAGCGGTTGGGGAGTTCTTC.

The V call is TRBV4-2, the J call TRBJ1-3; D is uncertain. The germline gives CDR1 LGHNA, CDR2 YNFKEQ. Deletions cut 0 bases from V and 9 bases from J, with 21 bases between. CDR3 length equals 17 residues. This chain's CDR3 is CASSQDLSAGRIATIYF. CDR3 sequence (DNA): TGTGCCAGCAGCCAAGACCTCTCAGCGGGAAGGATCGCCACCATATATTTT.

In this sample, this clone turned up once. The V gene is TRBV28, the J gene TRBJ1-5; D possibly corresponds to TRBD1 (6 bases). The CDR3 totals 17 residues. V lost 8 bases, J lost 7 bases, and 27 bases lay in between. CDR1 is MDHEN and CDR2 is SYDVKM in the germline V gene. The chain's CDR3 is CASRQFSLRGRGQPQHF. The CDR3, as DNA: TGTGCCAGCCGTCAGTTTTCTCTCAGGGGAAGAGGCCAGCCCCAGCATTTT.

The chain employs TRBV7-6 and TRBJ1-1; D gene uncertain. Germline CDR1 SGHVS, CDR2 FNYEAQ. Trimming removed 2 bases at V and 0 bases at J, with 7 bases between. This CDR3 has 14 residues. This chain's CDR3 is CASSLLVMNTEAFF. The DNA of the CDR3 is TGTGCCAGCAGCTTATTAGTTATGAACACTGAAGCTTTCTTT. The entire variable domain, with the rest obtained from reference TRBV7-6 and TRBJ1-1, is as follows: GAGVSQSPRYKVTKRGQDVALRCDPISGHVSLYWYRQALGQGPEFLTYFNYEAQQDKSGLPNDRFSAERPEGSISTLTIQRTEQRDSAMYRCASSLLVMNTEAFFGQGTRLTVV.

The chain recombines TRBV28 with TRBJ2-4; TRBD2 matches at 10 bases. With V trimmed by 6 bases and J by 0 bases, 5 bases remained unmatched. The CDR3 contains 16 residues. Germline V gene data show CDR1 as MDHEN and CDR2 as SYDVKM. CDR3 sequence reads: CASRTGTSVAKNIQYF. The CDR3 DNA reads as TGTGCCAGCAGGACCGGGACTAGCGTAGCCAAAAACATTCAGTACTTC. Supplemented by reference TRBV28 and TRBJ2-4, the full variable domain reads DVKVTQSSRYLVKRTGEKVFLECVQDMDHENMFWYRQDPGLGLRLIYFSYDVKMKEKGDIPEGYSVSREKKERFSLILESASTNQTSMYLCASRTGTSVAKNIQYFGAGTRLSVL.

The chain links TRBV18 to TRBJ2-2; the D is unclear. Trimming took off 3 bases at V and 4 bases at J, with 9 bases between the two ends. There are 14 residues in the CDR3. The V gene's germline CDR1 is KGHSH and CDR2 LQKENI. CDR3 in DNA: TGTGCCAGCTCACCTGGGCCGGCCACCGGGGAGCTGTTTTTT. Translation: CASSPGPATGELFF.

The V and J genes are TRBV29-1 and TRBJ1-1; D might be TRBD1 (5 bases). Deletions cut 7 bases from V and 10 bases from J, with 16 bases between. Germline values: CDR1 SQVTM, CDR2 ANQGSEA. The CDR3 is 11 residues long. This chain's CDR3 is CSAERTGGAFF. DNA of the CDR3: TGCAGCGCCGAAAGGACCGGGGGAGCTTTCTTT.

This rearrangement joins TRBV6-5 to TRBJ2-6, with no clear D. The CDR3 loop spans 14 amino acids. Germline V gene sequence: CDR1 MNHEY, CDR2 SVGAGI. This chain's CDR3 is CAVRTGSGANVLTF. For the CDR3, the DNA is TGTGCAGTCCGAACGGGTTCTGGGGCCAACGTCCTGACTTTC.

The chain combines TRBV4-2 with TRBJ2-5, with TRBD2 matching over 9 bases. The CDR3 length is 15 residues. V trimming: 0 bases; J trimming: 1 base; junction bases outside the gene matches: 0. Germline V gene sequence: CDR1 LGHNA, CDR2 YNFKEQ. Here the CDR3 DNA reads TGTGCCAGCAGCCAAGAGCGGGGGGGCCAAGAGACCCAGTACTTC. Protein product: CASSQERGGQETQYF.

The CDR3 region has the DNA TGCGCCAGCAGCTTGATCACAGCTCGCCAGAACACTGAAGCTTTCTTT. Its translation: CASSLITARQNTEAFF. The V and J genes are TRBV5-1 and TRBJ1-1; D call uncertain. From germline, CDR1 is SGHRS and CDR2 YFSETQ. Trimming removed 1 base at V and 1 base at J, with 14 bases between. The CDR3 consists of 16 residues.

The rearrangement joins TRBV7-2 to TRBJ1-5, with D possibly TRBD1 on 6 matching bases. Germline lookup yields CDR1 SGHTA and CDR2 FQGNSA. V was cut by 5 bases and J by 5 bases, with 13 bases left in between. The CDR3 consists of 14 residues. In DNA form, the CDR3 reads TGTGCCAGCAGCCCCGGACAGAGCTATCAGCCCCAGCATTTT. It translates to CASSPGQSYQPQHF.

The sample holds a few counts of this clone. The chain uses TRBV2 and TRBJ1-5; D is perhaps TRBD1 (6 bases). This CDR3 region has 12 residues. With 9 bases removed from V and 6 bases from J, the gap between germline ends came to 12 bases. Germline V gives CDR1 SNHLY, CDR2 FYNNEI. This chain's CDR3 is CASSGDGQPQHF. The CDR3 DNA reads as TGTGCCAGTTCAGGGGATGGTCAGCCCCAGCATTTT.

The CDR3 region has the DNA TGTGCCAGCAGCTTACAGGCAGACAATCAGCCCCAGCATTTT. Translated, it gives CASSLQADNQPQHF. The chain uses TRBV11-2 and TRBJ1-5; D is unclear. The germline V gene has CDR1 SGHAT and CDR2 FQNNGV. The CDR3 sequence is 14 residues long. Trimming shortened V by 2 bases and J by 3 bases, and 8 bases separated the two germline ends.

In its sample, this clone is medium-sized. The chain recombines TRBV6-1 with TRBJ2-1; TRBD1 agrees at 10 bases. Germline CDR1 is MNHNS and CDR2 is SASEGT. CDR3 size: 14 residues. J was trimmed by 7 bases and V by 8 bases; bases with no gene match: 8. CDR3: CASGGQGIGNEQFF. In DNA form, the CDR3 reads TGTGCCAGCGGGGGACAGGGGATAGGGAATGAGCAGTTCTTC.

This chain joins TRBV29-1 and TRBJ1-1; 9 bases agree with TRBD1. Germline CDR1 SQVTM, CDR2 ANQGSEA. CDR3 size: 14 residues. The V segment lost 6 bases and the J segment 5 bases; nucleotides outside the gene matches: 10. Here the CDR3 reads CSVPRGQGGTEAFF. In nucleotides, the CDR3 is TGCAGCGTGCCGAGGGGACAGGGCGGAACTGAAGCTTTCTTT.

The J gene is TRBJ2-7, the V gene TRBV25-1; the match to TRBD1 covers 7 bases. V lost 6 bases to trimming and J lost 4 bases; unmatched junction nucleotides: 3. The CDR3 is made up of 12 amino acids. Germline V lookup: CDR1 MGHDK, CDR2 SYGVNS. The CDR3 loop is CASSRGSYEQYF. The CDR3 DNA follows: TGTGCCAGCAGCAGGGGGTCGTACGAGCAGTACTTC.

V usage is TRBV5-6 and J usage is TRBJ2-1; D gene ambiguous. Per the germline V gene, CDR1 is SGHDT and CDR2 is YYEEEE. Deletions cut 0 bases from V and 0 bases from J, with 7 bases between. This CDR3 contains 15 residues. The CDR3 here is CASSLGQSSYNEQFF. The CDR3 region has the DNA TGTGCCAGCAGCTTGGGACAAAGCTCCTACAATGAGCAGTTCTTC.

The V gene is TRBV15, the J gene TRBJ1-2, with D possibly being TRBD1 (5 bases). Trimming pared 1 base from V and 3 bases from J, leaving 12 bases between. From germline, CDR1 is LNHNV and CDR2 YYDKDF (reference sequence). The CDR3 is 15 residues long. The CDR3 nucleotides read TGTGCCACCAGCAGAGTCTCAGGGTTTCACTATGGCTACACCTTC. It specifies CATSRVSGFHYGYTF.

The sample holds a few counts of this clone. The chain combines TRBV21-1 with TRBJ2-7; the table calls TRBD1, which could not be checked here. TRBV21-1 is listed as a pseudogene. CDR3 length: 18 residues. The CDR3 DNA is TGTGCCAGCAGCAAAGGCAAAGGTACAGGGGTCCAACACTACGAGCAGTACTTC. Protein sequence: CASSKGKGTGVQHYEQYF.

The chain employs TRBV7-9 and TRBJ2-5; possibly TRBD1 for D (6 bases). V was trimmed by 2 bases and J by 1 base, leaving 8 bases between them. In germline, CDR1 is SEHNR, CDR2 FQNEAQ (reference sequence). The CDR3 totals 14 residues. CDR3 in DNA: TGTGCCAGCAGCTTACGCAGGGGCCAAGAGACCCAGTACTTC. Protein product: CASSLRRGQETQYF.

The CDR3 DNA sequence: TGTGCCAGCAGTGAGGAACTAGCGGATAGCTCCTACAATGAGCAGTTCTTC. Residues: CASSEELADSSYNEQFF. This chain connects TRBV25-1 to TRBJ2-1, with 8 bases aligning to TRBD2. The CDR3 runs 17 residues. V was clipped by 3 bases and J by 0 bases; unmatched bases: 7. Germline V CDR1 and CDR2: MGHDK, SYGVNS.

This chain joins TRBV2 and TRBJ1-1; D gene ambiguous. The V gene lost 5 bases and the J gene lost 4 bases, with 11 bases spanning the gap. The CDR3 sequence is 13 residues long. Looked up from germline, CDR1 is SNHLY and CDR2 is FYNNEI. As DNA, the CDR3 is TGTGCCAGCAGTTCCTCTGGAGGCACTGAAGCTTTCTTT. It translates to CASSSSGGTEAFF.

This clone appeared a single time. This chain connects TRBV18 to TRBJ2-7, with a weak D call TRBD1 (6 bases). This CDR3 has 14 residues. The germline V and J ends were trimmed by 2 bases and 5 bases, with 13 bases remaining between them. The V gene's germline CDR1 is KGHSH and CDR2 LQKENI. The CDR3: CASSPTGTVHEQYF. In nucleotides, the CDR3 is TGTGCCAGCTCACCAACAGGGACGGTACACGAGCAGTACTTC. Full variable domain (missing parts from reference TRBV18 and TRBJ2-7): NAGVMQNPRHLVRRRGQEARLRCSPMKGHSHVYWYRQLPEEGLKFMVYLQKENIIDESGMPKERFSAEFPKEGPSILRIQQVVRGDSAAYFCASSPTGTVHEQYFGPGTRLTVT.

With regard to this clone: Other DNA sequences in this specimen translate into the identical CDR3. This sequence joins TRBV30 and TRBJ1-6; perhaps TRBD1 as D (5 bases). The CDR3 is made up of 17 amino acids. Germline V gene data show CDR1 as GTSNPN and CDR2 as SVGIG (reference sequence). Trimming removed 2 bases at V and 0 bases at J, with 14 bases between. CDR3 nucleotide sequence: TGTGCCTGGAGTTCGGACACTCCCAGCTCCTATAATTCACCCCTCCACTTT. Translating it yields CAWSSDTPSSYNSPLHF.

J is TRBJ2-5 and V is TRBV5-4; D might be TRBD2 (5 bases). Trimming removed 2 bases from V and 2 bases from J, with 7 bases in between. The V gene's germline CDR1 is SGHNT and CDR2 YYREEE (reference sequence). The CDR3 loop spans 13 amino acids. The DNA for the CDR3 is TGTGCCAGCAGCTTTCCGGGACAAGAGACCCAGTACTTC. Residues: CASSFPGQETQYF.

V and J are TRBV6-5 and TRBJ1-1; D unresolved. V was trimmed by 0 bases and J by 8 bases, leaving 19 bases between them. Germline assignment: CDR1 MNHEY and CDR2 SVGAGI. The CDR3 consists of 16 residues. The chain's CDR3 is CASSYSITPIRGEAFF. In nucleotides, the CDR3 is TGTGCCAGCAGTTACTCGATAACCCCCATCCGGGGAGAAGCTTTCTTT.

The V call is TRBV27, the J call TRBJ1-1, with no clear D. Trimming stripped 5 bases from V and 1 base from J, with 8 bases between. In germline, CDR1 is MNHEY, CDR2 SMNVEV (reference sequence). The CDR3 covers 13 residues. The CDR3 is CASSAGRNTEAFF. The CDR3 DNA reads TGTGCCAGCAGTGCGGGGAGGAACACTGAAGCTTTCTTT.